The 9 T cell receptor beta chains presented below share a single source sample, sequenced in a study of cytomegalovirus exposure and HLA in healthy donors. With 60 Vbeta and 13 Jbeta primers, the PCR was carried out. Sequencing used immunoSEQ multiplex PCR; TCRdb keeps in-frame clones, though not all of them. This table holds around 210,000 clones. Sequencing was done on a sample of PBMCs. The source is a girl aged 2-10 years in good health and CMV-seropositive.

The chain couples TRBV29-1 to TRBJ2-5; D not resolved. In germline, CDR1 is SQVTM, CDR2 ANQGSEA. V gave up 4 bases and J gave up 5 bases, with 11 bases separating them. The CDR3 spans 12 residues. In nucleotides, the CDR3 is TGCAGCGTTGTTGTAGCCGGCGAGACCCAGTACTTC. It translates to CSVVVAGETQYF. Looking up the rest from reference TRBV29-1 and TRBJ2-5 gives the full variable domain: SAVISQKPSRDICQRGTSLTIQCQVDSQVTMMFWYRQQPGQSLTLIATANQGSEATYESGFVIDKFPISRPNLTFSTLTVSNMSPEDSSIYLCSVVVAGETQYFGPGTRLLVL.

This sequence joins TRBV18 and TRBJ2-3, with TRBD1 as a possible D gene (5 bases). The CDR3 length is 14 residues. Germline V gene lookup returns CDR1 KGHSH and CDR2 LQKENI. V gave up 4 bases and J gave up 2 bases, with 10 bases separating them. The CDR3 DNA follows: TGTGCCAGCTCACGTCAGGGTTCCACAGATACGCAGTATTTT. Translated: CASSRQGSTDTQYF.

This chain links TRBV6-5 with TRBJ2-1; D unresolved. V was trimmed by 8 bases and J by 9 bases, leaving 8 bases between them. The CDR3 extends over 10 amino acids. Germline V gene sequence: CDR1 MNHEY, CDR2 SVGAGI. This CDR3 is CASWAGEQFF. CDR3 bases: TGTGCCAGCTGGGCCGGTGAGCAGTTCTTC.

The J gene is TRBJ1-2, the V gene TRBV19; D may be TRBD1 (6 bases). This CDR3 has 14 amino acids. The germline gives CDR1 LNHDA, CDR2 SQIVND (reference sequence). Trimming took off 3 bases at V and 6 bases at J, with 14 bases between the two ends. CDR3 sequence (DNA): TGTGCCAGTAGTATTGGCAGGGGATGGGATGGCTACACCTTC. Translated, it gives CASSIGRGWDGYTF.

CDR3 sequence reads: CASSLDGTGQETQYF. Here the CDR3 DNA reads TGTGCCAGCAGCTTAGATGGGACAGGGCAAGAGACCCAGTACTTC. The chain links TRBV13 to TRBJ2-5; 9 bases match TRBD1. Unmatched junction bases numbered 2, after V lost 1 base and J lost 2 bases. The CDR3 is 15 amino acids. The germline V gene has CDR1 PRHDT and CDR2 FYEKMQ (reference sequence).

Concerning this clone itself: Other DNA variants within this sample encode the same CDR3. The V and J genes are TRBV28 and TRBJ2-6, with 7 bases matching TRBD1. V was pared by 6 bases and J by 0 bases, with 5 bases of the junction left unmatched. Germline CDR1 reads MDHEN; CDR2 reads SYDVKM. The CDR3 extends over 16 amino acids. The CDR3 loop is CASSPGTASGANVLTF. CDR3 bases: TGTGCCAGCAGCCCCGGGACAGCCTCTGGGGCCAACGTCCTGACTTTC.

V usage is TRBV9 and J usage is TRBJ2-5, with 8 bases that match TRBD2. The DNA end favors TRBJ2-7, so the J call may be wrong. This CDR3 has 16 residues. Germline-derived CDR1 and CDR2 are SGDLS and YYNGEE. CDR3 sequence (DNA): TGTGCCAGCAGCGTAGCCAGCGGGAGAGAGTTTGGCGAGCAGTACTTC. This gives the protein CASSVASGREFGEQYF.

The CDR3 sequence is CASSWDRVGNTIYF. In DNA form, the CDR3 reads TGTGCCAGCAGTTGGGACAGGGTGGGGAACACCATATATTTT. V gene TRBV6-6 combines with J gene TRBJ1-3, with 9 bases that match TRBD1. Germline V CDR1 and CDR2: MNHNY, SVGAGI (reference sequence). There are 14 residues in the CDR3. V lost 4 bases, J lost 7 bases, and 5 bases stayed unmatched.

The V and J genes are TRBV7-9 and TRBJ2-1; D is unclear. CDR1 SEHNR and CDR2 FQNEAQ come from the germline V gene (reference sequence). V was clipped by 1 base and J by 9 bases, with 4 bases between them. The CDR3 has 11 amino acids. The CDR3 here is CASSLGPEQFF. DNA for the CDR3: TGTGCCAGCAGCTTAGGGCCTGAGCAGTTCTTC.